This T cell receptor (beta chain) was documented in a study of Ad26.COV2.S vaccination and SARS-CoV-2 variants. Whole-study findings and limits: The breadth of spike-specific CD8+ and CD4+ T cell responses after vaccination was reportedly substantial. Non-spike TCR breadth did not differ much between vaccine and placebo recipients. Higher spike-specific TCR breadth was found in vaccine recipients than in placebo recipients. In TCR breadth and depth analyses, total T cell responses may have been underestimated.

Turning to this clone: Its antigen is unknown.

This CDR3 spans 14 amino acids. Germline lookup yields CDR1 MDHEN and CDR2 SYDVKM. V dropped 8 bases and J dropped 2 bases, with 15 bases sitting between them. Method: immunoSEQ multiplex PCR; TCRdb's copy keeps in-frame clones and lacks some. The sample has over 110,000 clones, roughly 85% seen once; the top ten hold 5%. Source: peripheral blood, taken after recovery from COVID-19. J is TRBJ2-5 and V is TRBV28, with D possibly matching TRBD2 (6 bases). The receptor was derived from a human donor who had recovered from COVID-19. The CDR3 loop is CASGSWAGQETQYF. CDR3 DNA sequence: TGTGCCAGCGGCTCTTGGGCGGGGCAAGAGACCCAGTACTTC.